This T cell receptor beta chain was sequenced for a study of shared clonotypes between healthy human individuals. Across the whole study: CD4 naive cells filled three plates per donor, CD4 memory three, CD8 naive two and CD8 memory one.

Libraries were prepared by immunoSEQ multiplex PCR; TCRdb keeps only in-frame clonotypes and omits some of them. The data contain more than 550,000 clones, under 95% of them singletons. Naive CD8 isolation took CD45RO-negative cells positively selected for CCR7 and excluded terminally differentiated effector memory CD45RA+ cells. V gave up 5 bases and J gave up 0 bases; unmatched junction bases: 10. The CDR3 consists of 18 residues. Germline V gives CDR1 SEHNR, CDR2 FQNEAQ (reference sequence). The source material was naive CD8+ T cells sorted from blood. The V call is TRBV7-9, the J call TRBJ2-3; TRBD2 matches at 11 bases. The origin of this receptor is a man aged 25 to 40 in good health. The CDR3 DNA follows: TGTGCCAGCAGCACCGGGACTAGCGGAAGGCCTAGCACAGATACGCAGTATTTT. Protein sequence: CASSTGTSGRPSTDTQYF. Full variable domain (remainder filled in from reference TRBV7-9 and TRBJ2-3): DTGVSQNPRHKITKRGQNVTFRCDPISEHNRLYWYRQTLGQGPEFLTYFQNEAQLEKSRLLSDRFSAERPKGSFSTLEIQRTEQGDSAMYLCASSTGTSGRPSTDTQYFGPGTRLTVL.